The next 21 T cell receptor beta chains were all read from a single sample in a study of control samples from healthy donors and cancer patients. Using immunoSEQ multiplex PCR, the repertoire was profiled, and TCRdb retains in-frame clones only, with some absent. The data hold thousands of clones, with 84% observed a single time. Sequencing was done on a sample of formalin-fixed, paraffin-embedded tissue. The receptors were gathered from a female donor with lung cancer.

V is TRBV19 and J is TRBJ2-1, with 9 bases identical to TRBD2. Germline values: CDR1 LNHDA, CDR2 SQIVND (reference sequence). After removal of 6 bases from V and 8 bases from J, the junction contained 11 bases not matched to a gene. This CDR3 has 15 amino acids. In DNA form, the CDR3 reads TGTGCCAGTAGGCCGAGCGGGGGGCGGAGGTATGAGCAGTTCTTC. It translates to CASRPSGGRRYEQFF.

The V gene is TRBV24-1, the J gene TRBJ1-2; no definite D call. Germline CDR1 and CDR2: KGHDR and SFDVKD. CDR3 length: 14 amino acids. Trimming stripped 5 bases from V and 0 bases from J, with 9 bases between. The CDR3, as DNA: TGTGCCACCAGTGCCCCGGGGACTAACTATGGCTACACCTTC. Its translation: CATSAPGTNYGYTF.

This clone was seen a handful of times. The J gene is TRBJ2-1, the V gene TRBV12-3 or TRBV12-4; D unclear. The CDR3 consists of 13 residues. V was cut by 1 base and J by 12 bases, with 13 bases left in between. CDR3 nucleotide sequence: TGTGCCAGCAGTTTAGGGACCGCCATTGGGCAGTTCTTC. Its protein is CASSLGTAIGQFF.

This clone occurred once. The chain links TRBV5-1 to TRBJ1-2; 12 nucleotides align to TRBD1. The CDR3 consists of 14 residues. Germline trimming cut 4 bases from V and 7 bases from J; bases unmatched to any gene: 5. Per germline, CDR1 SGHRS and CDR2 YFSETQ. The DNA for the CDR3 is TGCGCCAGCAGCATAGGGACAGGGGGCCTTGGCTACACCTTC. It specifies CASSIGTGGLGYTF.

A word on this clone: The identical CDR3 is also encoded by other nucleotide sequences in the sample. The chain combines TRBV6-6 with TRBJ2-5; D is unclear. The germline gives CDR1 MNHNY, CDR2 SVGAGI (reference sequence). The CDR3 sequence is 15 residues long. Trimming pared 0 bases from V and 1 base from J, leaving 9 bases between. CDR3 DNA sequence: TGTGCCAGCAGTTACTCTGAGACAACCCAAGAGACCCAGTACTTC. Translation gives CASSYSETTQETQYF.

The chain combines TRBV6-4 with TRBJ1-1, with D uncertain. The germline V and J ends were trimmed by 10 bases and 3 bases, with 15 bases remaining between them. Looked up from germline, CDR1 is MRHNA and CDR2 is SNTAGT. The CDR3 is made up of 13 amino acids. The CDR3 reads CANLSGGDTEAFF. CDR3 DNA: TGTGCCAACCTATCTGGTGGGGACACTGAAGCTTTCTTT.

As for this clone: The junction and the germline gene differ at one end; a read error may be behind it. As DNA, the CDR3 is TGTGCCAGCAGTGACTCATACAGGAGTCATAATTCACCCCTCCACTTT. The encoded protein is CASSDSYRSHNSPLHF. This sequence joins TRBV6-2 or TRBV6-3 and TRBJ1-6; a possible D gene is TRBD1 (5 bases). Germline V CDR1 and CDR2: MNHEY, SVGEGT. The CDR3 sequence is 16 residues long.

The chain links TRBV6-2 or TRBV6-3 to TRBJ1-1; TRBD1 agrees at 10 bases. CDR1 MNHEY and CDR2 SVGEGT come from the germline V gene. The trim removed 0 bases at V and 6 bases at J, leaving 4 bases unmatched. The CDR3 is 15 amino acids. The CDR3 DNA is TGTGCCAGCAGTTACTCGAGACAGGGGGCCTCTGAAGCTTTCTTT. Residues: CASSYSRQGASEAFF.

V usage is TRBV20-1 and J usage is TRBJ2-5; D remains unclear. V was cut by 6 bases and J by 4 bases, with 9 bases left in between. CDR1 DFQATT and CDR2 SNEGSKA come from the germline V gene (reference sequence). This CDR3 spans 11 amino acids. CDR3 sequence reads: CSAKELETQYF. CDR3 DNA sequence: TGCAGTGCCAAAGAGCTAGAGACCCAGTACTTC.

The CDR3 nucleotides read TGTGCCAGCAGTTTTGGCAGGGCCGTCTCCTACAATGAGCAGTTCTTC. It encodes CASSFGRAVSYNEQFF. V usage is TRBV27 and J usage is TRBJ2-1, with D tentatively TRBD1 (5 bases). Germline CDR1 MNHEY, CDR2 SMNVEV (reference sequence). The CDR3 totals 16 residues. Trimming stripped 3 bases from V and 0 bases from J, with 12 bases between.

CDR3 nucleotides: TGCGCCAGCAGGGGGGACACTAATCGAAATGGCTACACCTTC. It yields the protein CASRGDTNRNGYTF. The V and J genes are TRBV5-1 and TRBJ1-2; D possibly corresponds to TRBD1 (6 bases). With 5 bases removed from V and 6 bases from J, the gap between germline ends came to 17 bases. The germline V gene encodes CDR1 SGHRS and CDR2 YFSETQ. CDR3 size: 14 residues.

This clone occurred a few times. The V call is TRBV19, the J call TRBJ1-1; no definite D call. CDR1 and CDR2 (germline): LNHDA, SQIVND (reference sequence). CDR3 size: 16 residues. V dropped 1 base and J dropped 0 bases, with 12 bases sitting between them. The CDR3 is CASSIVTGPMNTEAFF. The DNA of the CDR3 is TGTGCCAGTAGTATAGTGACCGGACCTATGAACACTGAAGCTTTCTTT.

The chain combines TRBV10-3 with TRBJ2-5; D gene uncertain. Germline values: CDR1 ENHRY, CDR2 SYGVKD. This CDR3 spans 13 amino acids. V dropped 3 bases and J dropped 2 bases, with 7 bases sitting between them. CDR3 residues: CAISDGQQETQYF. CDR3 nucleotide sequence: TGTGCCATCAGTGATGGGCAGCAAGAGACCCAGTACTTC.

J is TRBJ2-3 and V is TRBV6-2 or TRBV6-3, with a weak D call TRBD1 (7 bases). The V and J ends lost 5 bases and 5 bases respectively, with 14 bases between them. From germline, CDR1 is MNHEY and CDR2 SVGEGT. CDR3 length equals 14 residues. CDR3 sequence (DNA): TGTGCCAGCAGTGACAGGGTGGGAGGAGATACGCAGTATTTT. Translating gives CASSDRVGGDTQYF.

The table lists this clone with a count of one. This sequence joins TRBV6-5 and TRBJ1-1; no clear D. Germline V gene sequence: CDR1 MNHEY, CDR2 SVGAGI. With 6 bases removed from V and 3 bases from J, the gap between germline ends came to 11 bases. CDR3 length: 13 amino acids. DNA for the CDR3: TGTGCCAGCAGACAACAGAGATACACTGAAGCTTTCTTT. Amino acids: CASRQQRYTEAFF.

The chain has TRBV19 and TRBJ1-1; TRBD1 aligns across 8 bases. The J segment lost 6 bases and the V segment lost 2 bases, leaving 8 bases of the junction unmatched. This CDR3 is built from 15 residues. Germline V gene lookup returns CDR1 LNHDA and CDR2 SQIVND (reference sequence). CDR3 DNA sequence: TGTGCCAGTAGTATAAGAGGACAGGGAGTCCCTGAAGCTTTCTTT. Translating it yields CASSIRGQGVPEAFF.

CDR3 in DNA: TGTGCCAGCAGTCTTAGACTACGAGCGGGAGGGCCTAGTAAGGGGCAGTTCTTC. Protein: CASSLRLRAGGPSKGQFF. The chain is built from TRBV14 and TRBJ2-1; 10 nucleotides align to TRBD2. The CDR3 contains 18 residues. The junction had 23 bases not matched to a gene; V was cut back by 6 bases and J by 12 bases. Germline lookup yields CDR1 SGHDN and CDR2 FVKESK.

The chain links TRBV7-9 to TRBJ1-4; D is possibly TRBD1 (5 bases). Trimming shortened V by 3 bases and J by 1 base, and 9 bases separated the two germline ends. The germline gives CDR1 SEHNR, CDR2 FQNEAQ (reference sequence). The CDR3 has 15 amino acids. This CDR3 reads CASSLAGETNEKLFF. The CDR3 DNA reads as TGTGCCAGCAGCTTGGCGGGGGAAACTAATGAAAAACTGTTTTTT. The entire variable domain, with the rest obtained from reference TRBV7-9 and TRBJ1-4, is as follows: DTGVSQNPRHKITKRGQNVTFRCDPISEHNRLYWYRQTLGQGPEFLTYFQNEAQLEKSRLLSDRFSAERPKGSFSTLEIQRTEQGDSAMYLCASSLAGETNEKLFFGSGTQLSVL.

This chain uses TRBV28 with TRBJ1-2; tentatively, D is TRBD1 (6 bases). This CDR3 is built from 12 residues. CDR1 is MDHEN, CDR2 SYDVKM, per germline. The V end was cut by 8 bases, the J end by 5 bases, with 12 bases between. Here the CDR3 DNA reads TGTGCCAGCGGGGAGGGGGTTTATGGCTACACCTTC. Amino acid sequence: CASGEGVYGYTF.

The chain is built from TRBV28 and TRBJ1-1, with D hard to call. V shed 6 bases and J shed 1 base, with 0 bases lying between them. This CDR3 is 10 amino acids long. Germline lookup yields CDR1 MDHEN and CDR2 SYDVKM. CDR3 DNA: TGTGCCAGCAGGAACACTGAAGCTTTCTTT. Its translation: CASRNTEAFF.

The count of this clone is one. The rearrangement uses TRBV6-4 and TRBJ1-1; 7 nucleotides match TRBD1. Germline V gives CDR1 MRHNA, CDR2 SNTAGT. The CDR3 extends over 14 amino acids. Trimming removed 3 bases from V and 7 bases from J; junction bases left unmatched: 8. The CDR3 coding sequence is TGTGCCAGCAGTGAGGAACAGGGGTTGGGTGAAGCTTTCTTT. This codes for CASSEEQGLGEAFF.